The 21 T cell receptor beta chains presented below share a single source sample, sequenced in a study of PD-1 blockade in classical Hodgkin lymphoma (dated by TCRdb to about 2020). The sample's time point label, decoded: cycle 1 day 1 (C1D1), immediately before nivolumab initiation. Relapse after autologous stem cell transplantation had occurred in all trial patients, and cohorts A, B and C were distinguished by prior brentuximab vedotin exposure. Library creation used the immunoSEQ multiplex PCR assay. Not all clones reach the TCRdb copy of this immuneACCESS table, which keeps in-frame sequences only. Checked studies attribute under half of the gap to unresolved V genes and leave the rest unexplained. For this sample there are 60,000 to 75,000 clones; 90% appear just once. The ten top clones hold approximately 9.9% of the sample. The specimen comprised peripheral blood mononuclear cells (PBMCs), sampled at baseline. Receptors were obtained from a human donor with classical Hodgkin lymphoma.

The J gene is TRBJ1-4, the V gene TRBV5-1; 9 bases match TRBD1. V lost 5 bases, J lost 4 bases, and 6 bases stayed unmatched. This CDR3 region has 15 residues. The V gene's germline CDR1 is SGHRS and CDR2 YFSETQ. The chain's CDR3 is CASRDTGGVNEKLFF. The CDR3 nucleotides read TGCGCCAGCAGGGATACAGGGGGCGTTAATGAAAAACTGTTTTTT.

CDR3 sequence reads: CASRLAGGIYEQYF. Written as DNA, the CDR3 is TGTGCCAGCAGACTAGCGGGAGGGATCTACGAGCAGTACTTC. V is TRBV28 and J is TRBJ2-7; 13 bases match TRBD2. The CDR3 consists of 14 residues. Looked up from germline, CDR1 is MDHEN and CDR2 is SYDVKM. V lost 6 bases to trimming and J lost 3 bases; unmatched junction nucleotides: 2. The variable domain in full, completed from reference TRBV28 and TRBJ2-7, reads DVKVTQSSRYLVKRTGEKVFLECVQDMDHENMFWYRQDPGLGLRLIYFSYDVKMKEKGDIPEGYSVSREKKERFSLILESASTNQTSMYLCASRLAGGIYEQYFGPGTRLTVT.

Of note for this clone: One end of the junction is discordant with germline, which a read error may explain. The chain carries TRBV7-8 and TRBJ2-5; D remains ambiguous. This CDR3 region has 8 residues. Looked up from germline, CDR1 is SGHVS and CDR2 is FQNEAQ. Here the CDR3 DNA reads TGTGCCAGCAGCTCCACCGACTTC. It is translated as CASSSTDF.

The chain recombines TRBV18 with TRBJ1-4, with D possibly TRBD1 on 6 matching bases. The CDR3 extends over 18 amino acids. CDR1 KGHSH and CDR2 LQKENI come from the germline V gene. V was trimmed by 5 bases and J by 0 bases, leaving 19 bases between them. This CDR3 is CASSWNRAGKATNEKLFF. The CDR3 nucleotides are TGTGCCAGCTCATGGAACAGGGCGGGGAAGGCAACTAATGAAAAACTGTTTTTT. The full variable domain, in which reference TRBV18 and TRBJ1-4 provide the parts outside the CDR3, is NAGVMQNPRHLVRRRGQEARLRCSPMKGHSHVYWYRQLPEEGLKFMVYLQKENIIDESGMPKERFSAEFPKEGPSILRIQQVVRGDSAAYFCASSWNRAGKATNEKLFFGSGTQLSVL.

The J gene is TRBJ1-1, the V gene TRBV5-1, with 9 bases identical to TRBD1. The germline gives CDR1 SGHRS, CDR2 YFSETQ. The CDR3 sequence is 16 residues long. With 0 bases clipped from V and 5 bases from J, the junction kept 8 bases outside the gene matches. The chain's CDR3 is CASSLEGQGYLTEAFF. CDR3 DNA sequence: TGCGCCAGCAGCTTGGAGGGACAGGGTTATTTGACTGAAGCTTTCTTT. Filled out from reference TRBV5-1 and TRBJ1-1, the complete variable domain reads KAGVTQTPRYLIKTRGQQVTLSCSPISGHRSVSWYQQTPGQGLQFLFEYFSETQRNKGNFPGRFSGRQFSNSRSEMNVSTLELGDSALYLCASSLEGQGYLTEAFFGQGTRLTVV.

The V call is TRBV5-5, the J call TRBJ2-7; D not resolved. Germline CDR1 reads SGHKS; CDR2 reads YYEKEE (reference sequence). The CDR3 consists of 14 residues. V lost 1 base to trimming and J lost 0 bases, with 8 bases between them. For the CDR3, the DNA is TGTGCCAGCAGCTTGCCACAGTACTCCTACGAGCAGTACTTC. Translating it yields CASSLPQYSYEQYF.

This clone was detected a few times. The chain carries TRBV28 and TRBJ2-5, with D possibly matching TRBD1 (6 bases). Germline V gene data show CDR1 as MDHEN and CDR2 as SYDVKM. V was cut by 2 bases and J by 5 bases, with 12 bases left in between. The CDR3 length is 14 residues. CDR3: CASSLITGHETQYF. The CDR3 coding sequence is TGTGCCAGCAGTTTAATCACAGGGCACGAGACCCAGTACTTC.

The chain employs TRBV5-1 and TRBJ1-1; D not certain. Trimming took off 5 bases at V and 1 base at J, with 12 bases between the two ends. Germline V gives CDR1 SGHRS, CDR2 YFSETQ. The CDR3 covers 14 residues. This CDR3 is CASRSGAPNTEAFF. The CDR3 bases are TGCGCCAGCAGGTCGGGCGCGCCGAACACTGAAGCTTTCTTT.

The chain joins TRBV6-5 to TRBJ2-7; 7 bases agree with TRBD1. CDR3 size: 14 residues. Germline V gene data show CDR1 as MNHEY and CDR2 as SVGAGI. V trimming: 2 bases; J trimming: 3 bases; junction bases outside the gene matches: 4. The CDR3 sequence: CASSYQGESYEQYF. For the CDR3, the DNA is TGTGCCAGCAGTTACCAGGGGGAGAGCTACGAGCAGTACTTC.

As concerns this clone: One end of the junction is discordant with germline, which a read error may explain. This chain links TRBV7-7 with TRBJ2-1; D uncertain. Germline V gene data show CDR1 as SSHAT and CDR2 as FNYEAQ (reference sequence). The CDR3 has 13 amino acids. The CDR3 sequence: CASSLELYNEQFF. CDR3 nucleotides: TGTGCTAGCAGCTTAGAGTTGTACAATGAGCAGTTCTTC.

DNA for the CDR3: TGTGCCACCAGCAGAGGATTCGACAGGGTGGGCACCGGGGAGCTGTTTTTT. Its protein is CATSRGFDRVGTGELFF. This rearrangement joins TRBV15 to TRBJ2-2; 7 bases map to TRBD1. CDR3 length equals 17 residues. With V trimmed by 1 base and J by 4 bases, 9 bases remained unmatched. CDR1 is LNHNV and CDR2 is YYDKDF in the germline V gene (reference sequence).

This chain links TRBV21-1 with TRBJ1-2; the D segment call TRBD1 is taken from the table without a DNA check. TRBV21-1 is listed as a pseudogene. The CDR3 sequence is 17 residues long. The CDR3 coding sequence is TGTGCCAGCAGCAAGCTTTATCGGGGACAGGGAACGGGAGGCTACACCTTC. Translating gives CASSKLYRGQGTGGYTF.

The rearrangement joins TRBV21-1 to TRBJ1-4; the D call in the table, TRBD1, was not verified against the DNA. TRBV21-1 is annotated as a pseudogene. The length of the CDR3 is 14 residues. This CDR3 reads CASGRDRGQEKLFF. The CDR3 bases are TGTGCCAGCGGAAGGGACAGGGGGCAAGAAAAACTGTTTTTT.

Regarding this clone: Sequence at one end of the junction differs from germline and may be a read error. CDR3 sequence reads: CARGSANHGYTF. The CDR3 DNA is TGCGCCAGGGGAAGTGCTAACCATGGCTACACCTTC. The J gene is TRBJ1-2, the V gene TRBV10-1; D unclear. The CDR3 runs 12 residues. Germline assignment: CDR1 WNHNN and CDR2 SYGVQD (reference sequence).

The rearrangement joins TRBV13 to TRBJ2-1; a possible D gene is TRBD2 (5 bases). In germline, CDR1 is PRHDT, CDR2 FYEKMQ (reference sequence). V was pared by 5 bases and J by 0 bases, with 11 bases between. CDR3 length: 15 amino acids. CDR3 coding DNA: TGTGCCAGCAGCGCCGAGGGTAGCTCCTACAATGAGCAGTTCTTC. This gives the protein CASSAEGSSYNEQFF.

The chain recombines TRBV5-4 with TRBJ2-3, with a tentative D call TRBD2 (5 bases). Germline loops: CDR1 SGHNT, CDR2 YYREEE (reference sequence). The CDR3 covers 16 residues. Deletions cut 4 bases from V and 0 bases from J, with 15 bases between. The CDR3 DNA sequence: TGTGCCAGCAGCCCGGGCGGACTCATTAGCACAGATACGCAGTATTTT. Its protein is CASSPGGLISTDTQYF.

The V and J genes are TRBV5-8 and TRBJ2-7, with unresolved D. Germline values: CDR1 SGHTS, CDR2 YDEGEE. V lost 4 bases to trimming and J lost 3 bases, with 5 bases between them. The CDR3 contains 11 residues. The CDR3 here is CASSPNYEQYF. The CDR3 DNA follows: TGTGCCAGCAGCCCTAACTACGAGCAGTACTTC.

V is TRBV25-1 and J is TRBJ2-7; D possibly matches TRBD1 or TRBD2 (5 bases each). Germline V lookup: CDR1 MGHDK, CDR2 SYGVNS. The CDR3 extends over 13 amino acids. Trimming shortened V by 6 bases and J by 6 bases, and 15 bases separated the two germline ends. CDR3 DNA: TGTGCCAGCAGCGTCGTTGAGGGGCGCGAGCAGTACTTC. Translation gives CASSVVEGREQYF.

The chain combines TRBV9 with TRBJ2-7; 9 bases match TRBD2. With V trimmed by 0 bases and J by 2 bases, 3 bases remained unmatched. This CDR3 spans 15 amino acids. Germline CDR1 reads SGDLS; CDR2 reads YYNGEE. CDR3 amino acids: CASSVASGTTYEQYF. The CDR3 region has the DNA TGTGCCAGCAGCGTAGCTAGCGGGACCACCTACGAGCAGTACTTC.

The J gene is TRBJ2-5, the V gene TRBV28, with a weak D call TRBD1 (6 bases). This CDR3 is built from 14 residues. The germline gives CDR1 MDHEN, CDR2 SYDVKM. Trimming removed 9 bases at V and 7 bases at J, with 21 bases between. The DNA of the CDR3 is TGTGCCAGTTCTAGACAGGCTTGGGGCTCGACCCAGTACTTC. As protein: CASSRQAWGSTQYF.

The rearrangement links TRBV11-3 to TRBJ1-4; 10 bases are a match to TRBD1. The CDR3 has 16 residues. Germline lookup yields CDR1 SGHNT and CDR2 YENEEA. V was pared by 1 base and J by 7 bases, with 6 bases of the junction left unmatched. CDR3 in amino acids: CASSLGDRGRSEKLFF. The DNA for the CDR3 is TGTGCCAGCAGCTTAGGCGACAGGGGGCGCAGTGAAAAACTGTTTTTT.